This T cell receptor (beta chain) was found in a study of T-cell reconstitution after alpha-beta-depleted transplantation in children. Study outcomes and limitations: The main origin of T-cell counts and diversity one year after transplant was newly produced T cells. Several hundred rapidly expanded clones from non-depleted graft cells reportedly supplied alpha-beta T cells about two months post-transplant. From surviving recipient T cells and thymic progenitors came the high day-60 TCRbeta diversity observed in some patients.

The CDR3 is 16 amino acids. Trimming removed 0 bases from V and 5 bases from J, with 14 bases in between. The germline V gene encodes CDR1 SGHRS and CDR2 YFSETQ. The TCRbeta library incorporated unique molecular identifiers. From the PCR reads, TCRdb called clonotypes with MiXCR, one entry per CDR3 protein. The sample holds 700,000 to 850,000 distinct CDR3 sequences, less than 20% seen once. This clonotype was observed a handful of times. The target antigen is unknown. The sample was PBMCs, mostly from graft donor cells, taken 360 days after TCRalphabeta/CD19-depleted stem cell transplant. J is TRBJ2-2 and V is TRBV5-1; no clear D. The clonotype was recovered from a male patient aged 5 to 17 who had a stem cell transplant for acute lymphoblastic leukemia, so the T cells may come from the graft donor. Here the CDR3 DNA reads TGCGCCAGCAGCTTGGAACCGGGCTCCCTAACCGGGGAGCTGTTTTTT. It codes for CASSLEPGSLTGELFF.